This TCR beta chain was captured by sequencing in a study of CD8 T cells in Susac syndrome. When the RNA was reverse transcribed, random hexamers were used with an input of roughly 0.5 to 1 ug. It was immunoSEQ multiplex PCR that amplified TCR beta CDR3 across 54 Vbeta and 13 Jbeta. TCRdb itself ran the immunoSEQ multiplex PCR reads through MiXCR, one entry per CDR3 protein. The data hold roughly 330,000 distinct CDR3 sequences, with around 90% observed a single time. The CDR3 length is 18 residues. CDR1 is LGHDT, CDR2 YNNKEL, per germline (reference sequence). Trimming took 4 bases from V and 3 from J, leaving 23 bases between them. The TEMRA cells underwent FACS enrichment, while the CD8+ and CD4+ T cells underwent negative isolation.

This sequence was found in a human donor with multiple sclerosis. What was sequenced was CD4+ T cells from PBMCs. The chain carries TRBV3-1 and TRBJ2-3; D possibly matches TRBD1 or TRBD2 (6 bases each). Here the CDR3 reads CASSPQEGGNSRTDTQYF. As DNA, the CDR3 is TGTGCCAGCAGCCCACAAGAGGGGGGAAATAGTCGGACAGATACGCAGTATTTT.